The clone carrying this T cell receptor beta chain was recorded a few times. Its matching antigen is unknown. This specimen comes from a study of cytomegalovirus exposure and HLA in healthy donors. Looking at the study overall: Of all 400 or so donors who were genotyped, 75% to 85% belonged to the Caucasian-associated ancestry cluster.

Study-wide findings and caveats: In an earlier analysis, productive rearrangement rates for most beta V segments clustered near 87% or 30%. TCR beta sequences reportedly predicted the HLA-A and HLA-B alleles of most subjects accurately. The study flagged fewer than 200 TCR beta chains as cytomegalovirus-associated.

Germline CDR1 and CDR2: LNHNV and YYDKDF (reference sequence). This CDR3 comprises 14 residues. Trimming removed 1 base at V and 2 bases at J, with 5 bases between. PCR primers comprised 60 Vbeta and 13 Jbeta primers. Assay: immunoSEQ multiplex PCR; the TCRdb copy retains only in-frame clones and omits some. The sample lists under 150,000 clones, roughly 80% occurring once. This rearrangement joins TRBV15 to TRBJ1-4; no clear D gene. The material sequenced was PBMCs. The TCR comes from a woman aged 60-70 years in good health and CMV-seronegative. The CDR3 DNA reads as TGTGCCACCAGCAGAGGGGCGACTAATGAAAAACTGTTTTTT. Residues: CATSRGATNEKLFF.